These 23 T cell receptor beta chains were sequenced from one sample in a study of T cell repertoires in cytomegalovirus infection. A single record per CDR3 protein comes from TCRdb applying MiXCR to the reads. Among roughly 500,000 distinct CDR3 sequences listed, about two fifths were seen once. Antigen specificity for these receptors is unknown. The sequenced sample was cultured PBMCs, obtained from culture after CMV antigen stimulation. These receptors came from a human donor in good health (CMV status not recorded). Some clones in this sample may be carry-over from other donors' samples.

The chain carries TRBV10-3 and TRBJ2-3; D is ambiguous. There are 14 residues in the CDR3. The germline gives CDR1 ENHRY, CDR2 SYGVKD. The V end lost 8 bases, the J end lost 3 bases, and 15 bases lay between the germline ends. CDR3 nucleotides: TGTGCCATCCGTCTCAACTACGATACAGATACGCAGTATTTT. It translates to CAIRLNYDTDTQYF.

This clonotype was recorded a few times. The chain recombines TRBV7-6 with TRBJ2-2, with 8 bases aligning to TRBD1. This CDR3 spans 13 amino acids. The germline gives CDR1 SGHVS, CDR2 FNYEAQ. The J segment lost 6 bases and the V segment lost 6 bases, leaving 3 bases of the junction unmatched. This CDR3 reads CASRATGAGELFF. In DNA form, the CDR3 reads TGTGCCAGCAGGGCGACAGGGGCCGGGGAGCTGTTTTTT.

The chain has TRBV7-9 and TRBJ1-6, with D unclear. Looked up from germline, CDR1 is SEHNR and CDR2 is FQNEAQ (reference sequence). The CDR3 runs to 13 residues. V was trimmed by 3 bases and J by 8 bases, leaving 8 bases between them. CDR3 in DNA: TGTGCCAGCAGCTTGAACAACGATTCACCCCTCCACTTT. Protein sequence: CASSLNNDSPLHF.

This clonotype was detected only a few times. This chain uses TRBV7-2 with TRBJ2-1, with TRBD2 identical over 10 bases. Trimming took 5 bases from V and 0 from J; bases not matched to a gene: 7. The CDR3 consists of 17 residues. Looked up from germline, CDR1 is SGHTA and CDR2 is FQGNSA. In DNA form, the CDR3 reads TGTGCCAGCAGCCTCCGACTAGCGGGCTACTCCTACAATGAGCAGTTCTTC. This translates into CASSLRLAGYSYNEQFF.

The rearrangement joins TRBV19 to TRBJ1-5; no clear D gene. CDR3 length: 12 residues. V was cut by 3 bases and J by 7 bases, with 7 bases left in between. The germline V gene has CDR1 LNHDA and CDR2 SQIVND (reference sequence). This CDR3 is CASSIFGQPQHF. The CDR3 region has the DNA TGTGCCAGTAGTATCTTTGGACAGCCCCAGCATTTT.

J is TRBJ1-6 and V is TRBV20-1, with D uncertain. This CDR3 spans 14 amino acids. Trimming took 1 base from V and 8 from J, leaving 12 bases between them. Germline V gene lookup returns CDR1 DFQATT and CDR2 SNEGSKA (reference sequence). In DNA, the CDR3 is TGCAGTGCTAGAGTTGGCAGGCCGGATTCACCCCTCCACTTT. This gives the protein CSARVGRPDSPLHF.

This clonotype occurred a few times. V is TRBV7-8 and J is TRBJ1-5; the D is unclear. V lost 3 bases and J 5 bases, leaving 8 bases between the germline ends. CDR3 length: 13 amino acids. Germline V gene data show CDR1 as SGHVS and CDR2 as FQNEAQ. The CDR3 region is CASSFELDQPQHF. In DNA form, the CDR3 reads TGTGCCAGCAGCTTCGAACTAGATCAGCCCCAGCATTTT.

The chain employs TRBV12-3 or TRBV12-4 and TRBJ2-1; D may correspond to TRBD1 or TRBD2 (6 bases each). The CDR3 is 13 residues long. V lost 6 bases and J lost 14, with 20 bases in between. As DNA, the CDR3 is TGTGCCAGCAGCCCCGGGTCGTTGAGGGGGGAGTTCTTC. Protein sequence: CASSPGSLRGEFF.

In this sample, this clonotype turned up a few times. This chain joins TRBV6-8 and TRBJ1-1; no clear D gene. Trimming took 10 bases from V and 8 from J, leaving 20 bases between them. This CDR3 has 13 amino acids. CDR1 and CDR2 (germline): MNHGY, SAAAGT. CDR3 in DNA: TGTGCCACCTACCTCACGGCGAAAGAAGAAGCTTTCTTT. The encoded protein is CATYLTAKEEAFF.

The rearrangement uses TRBV4-1 and TRBJ2-1; 7 bases map to TRBD2. Per the germline V gene, CDR1 is MGHRA and CDR2 is YSYEKL. The V gene end was trimmed by 1 base and the J gene end by 10 bases; junction bases not matched to a gene: 7. The CDR3 covers 14 residues. The CDR3 nucleotides are TGCGCCAGCAGCCAAGTCGGCGGGAGTGGGGAGCAGTTCTTC. Its protein product is CASSQVGGSGEQFF.

With regard to this clonotype: The junction and the germline gene differ at one end; a read error may be behind it. The chain combines TRBV4-1 with TRBJ2-5; 9 bases are shared with TRBD1. The germline V gene encodes CDR1 MGHRA and CDR2 YSYEKL. The CDR3 is 15 amino acids. CDR3 DNA: TGTGCCAGCAGCCAAGGGACAGGGTGGCAAGAGACCCAGTACTTC. The encoded protein is CASSQGTGWQETQYF.

The chain recombines TRBV7-2 with TRBJ1-2, with TRBD1 matching 9 bases. Germline CDR1 reads SGHTA; CDR2 reads FQGNSA. This CDR3 region has 14 residues. The V gene end was trimmed by 5 bases and the J gene end by 5 bases; junction bases not matched to a gene: 6. The CDR3 nucleotides read TGTGCCAGCAGCCACCGGGACAGGGTATATGGCTACACCTTC. Residues: CASSHRDRVYGYTF. Full variable domain (outside the CDR3, taken from reference TRBV7-2 and TRBJ1-2): GAGVSQSPSNKVTEKGKDVELRCDPISGHTALYWYRQSLGQGLEFLIYFQGNSAPDKSGLPSDRFSAERTGGSVSTLTIQRTQQEDSAVYLCASSHRDRVYGYTFGSGTRLTVV.

This clonotype was seen only once. The CDR3 loop is CASSPQGARNEQYF. The CDR3 DNA reads TGTGCCAGCAGTCCACAGGGGGCGAGGAACGAGCAGTACTTC. The V gene is TRBV6-1, the J gene TRBJ2-7; 9 bases fit TRBD1. The CDR3 has 14 amino acids. V lost 5 bases, J lost 5 bases, and 7 bases stayed unmatched. The germline CDR1 and CDR2 sequences are MNHNS and SASEGT.

This clonotype showed up just a few times. V is TRBV11-2 and J is TRBJ2-2; 7 bases map to TRBD1. The ends lost 5 bases at V and 2 bases at J; junction bases unmatched: 5. The CDR3 runs 15 residues. Germline V CDR1 and CDR2: SGHAT, FQNNGV. CDR3 nucleotides: TGTGCCAGCAGCCTCAGGGGGATAAACACCGGGGAGCTGTTTTTT. Translating gives CASSLRGINTGELFF.

In this sample, this clonotype turned up a few times. This chain connects TRBV7-2 to TRBJ2-5; D not certain. The V end was cut by 5 bases, the J end by 7 bases, with 8 bases between. Per germline, CDR1 SGHTA and CDR2 FQGNSA. CDR3 length: 11 amino acids. DNA of the CDR3: TGTGCCAGCAGCACCTCGAGGACCCAGTACTTC. It is translated as CASSTSRTQYF.

The table lists this clonotype with a few counts. The V and J genes are TRBV12-3 or TRBV12-4 and TRBJ1-1; 9 nucleotides agree with TRBD1. The CDR3 has 14 residues. V was clipped by 7 bases and J by 6 bases; unmatched bases: 9. This chain's CDR3 is CASTPRTGVPEAFF. The CDR3 DNA sequence: TGTGCCAGCACCCCCAGGACAGGGGTTCCTGAAGCTTTCTTT.

The chain is built from TRBV12-3 or TRBV12-4 and TRBJ1-1, with D perhaps matching TRBD1 (5 bases). V shed 9 bases and J shed 1 base, with 18 bases lying between them. This CDR3 is 15 amino acids long. CDR3 sequence (DNA): TGTGCCAGTACTCATTCAAGGGGAGGGAACACTGAAGCTTTCTTT. It yields the protein CASTHSRGGNTEAFF.

The DNA for the CDR3 is TGCGCCAGCAGCGTGGCCGGGAGGTCAGAGACCCAGTACTTC. Amino acids: CASSVAGRSETQYF. V is TRBV4-1 and J is TRBJ2-5, with 7 bases lining up with TRBD2. This CDR3 has 14 residues. Losses at the gene ends were 5 bases for V and 4 bases for J; bases not matched to a gene: 7. From germline, CDR1 is MGHRA and CDR2 YSYEKL.

The chain is built from TRBV4-1 and TRBJ1-1; D gene ambiguous. This CDR3 has 14 amino acids. From germline, CDR1 is MGHRA and CDR2 YSYEKL. V lost 3 bases and J 7 bases, leaving 15 bases between the germline ends. The CDR3 protein is CASSQLPWASEAFF. The CDR3 DNA follows: TGCGCCAGCAGCCAGCTCCCATGGGCTAGTGAAGCTTTCTTT.

The genes are TRBV11-2 and TRBJ2-5; no firm D call. The CDR3 contains 15 residues. Germline V gives CDR1 SGHAT, CDR2 FQNNGV. V gave up 1 base and J gave up 5 bases, with 14 bases separating them. CDR3 protein: CASSLVGLRAETQYF. The CDR3 region has the DNA TGTGCCAGCAGCTTAGTAGGCCTGAGAGCGGAGACCCAGTACTTC. Together with reference TRBV11-2 and TRBJ2-5, the CDR3 gives the full variable domain: EAGVAQSPRYKIIEKRQSVAFWCNPISGHATLYWYQQILGQGPKLLIQFQNNGVVDDSQLPKDRFSAERLKGVDSTLKIQPAKLEDSAVYLCASSLVGLRAETQYFGPGTRLLVL.

V gene TRBV6-2 or TRBV6-3 combines with J gene TRBJ2-5, with D possibly TRBD2 on 5 matching bases. Germline V gene lookup returns CDR1 MNHEY and CDR2 SVGEGT. Trimming pared 4 bases from V and 0 bases from J, leaving 15 bases between. The length of the CDR3 is 16 residues. The CDR3 protein is CASSSRVRADQETQYF. The CDR3 region has the DNA TGTGCCAGCAGTTCGCGGGTGCGGGCGGACCAAGAGACCCAGTACTTC.

This chain links TRBV7-8 with TRBJ1-2; D remains unclear. The CDR3 has 14 amino acids. Looked up from germline, CDR1 is SGHVS and CDR2 is FQNEAQ. Trimming cost V 4 bases and J 4 bases, with 13 bases left between them. CDR3 region: CASSSRPGRYGYTF. Written as DNA, the CDR3 is TGTGCCAGCAGCTCTCGGCCGGGTCGCTATGGCTACACCTTC.

The CDR3 here is CASSRQGNHNEQFF. For the CDR3, the DNA is TGTGCCAGCAGTCGACAGGGGAATCACAATGAGCAGTTCTTC. V and J are TRBV12-3 or TRBV12-4 and TRBJ2-1; 8 positions match TRBD1. V trimming: 5 bases; J trimming: 5 bases; junction bases outside the gene matches: 5. The CDR3 has 14 amino acids.